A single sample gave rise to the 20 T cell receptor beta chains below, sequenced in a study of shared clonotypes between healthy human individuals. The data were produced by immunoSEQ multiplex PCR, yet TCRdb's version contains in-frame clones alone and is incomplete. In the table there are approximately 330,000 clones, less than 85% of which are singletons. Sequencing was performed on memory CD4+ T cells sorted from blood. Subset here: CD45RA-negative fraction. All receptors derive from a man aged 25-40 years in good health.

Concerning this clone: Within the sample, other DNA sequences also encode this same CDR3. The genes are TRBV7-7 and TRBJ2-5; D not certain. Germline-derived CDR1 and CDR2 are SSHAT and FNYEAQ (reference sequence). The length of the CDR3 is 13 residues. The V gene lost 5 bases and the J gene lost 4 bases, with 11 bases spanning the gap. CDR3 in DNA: TGTGCCAGCAGCACTGGTAGACGAGAGACCCAGTACTTC. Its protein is CASSTGRRETQYF.

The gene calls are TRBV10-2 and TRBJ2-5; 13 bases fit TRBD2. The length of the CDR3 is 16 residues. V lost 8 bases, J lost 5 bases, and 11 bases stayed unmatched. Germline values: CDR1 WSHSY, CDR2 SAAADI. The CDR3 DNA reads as TGCGCCAGCGCCTCCGGGACTAGCGGGATTTGGGAGACCCAGTACTTC. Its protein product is CASASGTSGIWETQYF.

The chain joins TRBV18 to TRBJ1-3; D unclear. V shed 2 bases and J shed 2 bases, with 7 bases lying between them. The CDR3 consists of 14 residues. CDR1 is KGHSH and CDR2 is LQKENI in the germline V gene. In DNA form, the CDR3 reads TGTGCCAGCTCACCATCTACCCCTGGAAACACCATATATTTT. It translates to CASSPSTPGNTIYF.

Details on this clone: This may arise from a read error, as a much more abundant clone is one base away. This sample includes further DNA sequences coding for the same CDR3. CDR3 in DNA: TGTGCCAGCAGCTTAGCCGGGGAGACCCAGTACTTC. Translating it yields CASSLAGETQYF. J is TRBJ2-5 and V is TRBV7-7; no definite D call. The V end was cut by 0 bases, the J end by 5 bases, with 4 bases between. The CDR3 sequence is 12 residues long. CDR1 SSHAT and CDR2 FNYEAQ come from the germline V gene (reference sequence).

CDR3 in DNA: TGTGCCAGCAGAGGGGAAGAGACCCAGTACTTC. Its protein is CASRGEETQYF. This rearrangement joins TRBV25-1 to TRBJ2-5; D might be TRBD1 (5 bases). The CDR3 has 11 residues. V lost 6 bases and J 3 bases, leaving 5 bases between the germline ends. From germline, CDR1 is MGHDK and CDR2 SYGVNS. Supplemented by reference TRBV25-1 and TRBJ2-5, the full variable domain reads EADIYQTPRYLVIGTGKKITLECSQTMGHDKMYWYQQDPGMELHLIHYSYGVNSTEKGDLSSESTVSRIRTEHFPLTLESARPSHTSQYLCASRGEETQYFGPGTRLLVL.

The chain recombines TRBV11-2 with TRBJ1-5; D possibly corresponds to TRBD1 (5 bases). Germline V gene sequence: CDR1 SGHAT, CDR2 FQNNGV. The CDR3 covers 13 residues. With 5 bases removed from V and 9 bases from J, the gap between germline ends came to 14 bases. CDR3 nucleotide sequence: TGTGCCAGCAGCCTAGGAAAGGGGCGGCCCCAGCATTTT. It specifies CASSLGKGRPQHF.

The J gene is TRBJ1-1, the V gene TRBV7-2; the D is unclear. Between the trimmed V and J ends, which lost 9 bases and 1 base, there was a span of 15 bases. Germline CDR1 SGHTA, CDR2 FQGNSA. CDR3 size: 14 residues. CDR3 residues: CASTIGLRNTEAFF. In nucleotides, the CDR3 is TGTGCCAGTACGATAGGACTGAGGAACACTGAAGCTTTCTTT. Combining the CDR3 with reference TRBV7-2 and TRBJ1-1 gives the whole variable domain GAGVSQSPSNKVTEKGKDVELRCDPISGHTALYWYRQSLGQGLEFLIYFQGNSAPDKSGLPSDRFSAERTGGSVSTLTIQRTQQEDSAVYLCASTIGLRNTEAFFGQGTRLTVV.

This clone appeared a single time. This chain's CDR3 is CASSLGTSGKETQYF. The CDR3, as DNA: TGTGCCAGCAGCTTGGGGACTAGCGGTAAAGAGACCCAGTACTTC. The chain is built from TRBV7-9 and TRBJ2-5, with 11 bases lining up with TRBD2. After removal of 3 bases from V and 3 bases from J, the junction contained 3 bases not matched to a gene. This CDR3 region has 15 residues. From germline, CDR1 is SEHNR and CDR2 FQNEAQ (reference sequence).

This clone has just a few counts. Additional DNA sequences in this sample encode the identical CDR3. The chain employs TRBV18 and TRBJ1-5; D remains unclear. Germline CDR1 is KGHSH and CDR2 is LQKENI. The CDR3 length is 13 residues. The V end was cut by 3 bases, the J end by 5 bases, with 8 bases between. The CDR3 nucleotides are TGTGCCAGCTCACCGGGGAGGGATCAGCCCCAGCATTTT. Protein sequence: CASSPGRDQPQHF.

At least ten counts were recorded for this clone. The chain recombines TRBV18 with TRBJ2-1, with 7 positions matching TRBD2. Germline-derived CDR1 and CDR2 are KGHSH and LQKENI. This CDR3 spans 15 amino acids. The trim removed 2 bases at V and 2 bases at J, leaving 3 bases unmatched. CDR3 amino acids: CASSPYTSAYNEQFF. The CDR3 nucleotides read TGTGCCAGCTCACCATACACTAGCGCCTACAATGAGCAGTTCTTC.

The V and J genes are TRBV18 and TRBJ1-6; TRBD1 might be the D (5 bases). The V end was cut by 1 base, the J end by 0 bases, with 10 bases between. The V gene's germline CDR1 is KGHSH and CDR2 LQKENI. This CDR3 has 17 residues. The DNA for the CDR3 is TGTGCCAGCTCACCACGGACAAAAAGCTCCTATAATTCACCCCTCCACTTT. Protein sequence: CASSPRTKSSYNSPLHF.

This chain's CDR3 is CAIRVAGGSCEQYF. CDR3 sequence (DNA): TGTGCCATCAGAGTAGCGGGAGGGTCGTGCGAGCAGTACTTC. The rearrangement uses TRBV10-3 and TRBJ2-7, with TRBD2 matching 11 bases. The trim removed 6 bases at V and 6 bases at J, leaving 7 bases unmatched. Looked up from germline, CDR1 is ENHRY and CDR2 is SYGVKD. The CDR3 extends over 14 amino acids.

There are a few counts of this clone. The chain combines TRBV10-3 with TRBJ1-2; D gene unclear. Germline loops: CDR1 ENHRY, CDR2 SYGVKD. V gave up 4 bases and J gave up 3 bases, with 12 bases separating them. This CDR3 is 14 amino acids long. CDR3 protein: CAISVVKGDYGYTF. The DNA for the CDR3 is TGTGCCATCAGTGTGGTTAAGGGAGACTATGGCTACACCTTC.

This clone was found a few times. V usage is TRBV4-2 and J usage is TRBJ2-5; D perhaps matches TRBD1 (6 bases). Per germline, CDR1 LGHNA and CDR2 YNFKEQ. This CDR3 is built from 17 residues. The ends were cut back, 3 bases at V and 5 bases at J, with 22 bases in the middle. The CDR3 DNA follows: TGTGCCAGCAGCCAGGGGGCTAGCTTTGATACTAGGGAGACCCAGTACTTC. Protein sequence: CASSQGASFDTRETQYF.

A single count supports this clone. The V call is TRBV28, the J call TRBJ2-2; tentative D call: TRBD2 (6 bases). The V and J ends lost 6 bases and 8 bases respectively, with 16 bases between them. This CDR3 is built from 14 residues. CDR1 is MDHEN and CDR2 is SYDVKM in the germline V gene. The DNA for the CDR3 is TGTGCCAGCAGGCCCGACCTGAGCGGGGGGGAGCTGTTTTTT. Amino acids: CASRPDLSGGELFF. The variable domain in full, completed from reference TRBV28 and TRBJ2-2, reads DVKVTQSSRYLVKRTGEKVFLECVQDMDHENMFWYRQDPGLGLRLIYFSYDVKMKEKGDIPEGYSVSREKKERFSLILESASTNQTSMYLCASRPDLSGGELFFGEGSRLTVL.

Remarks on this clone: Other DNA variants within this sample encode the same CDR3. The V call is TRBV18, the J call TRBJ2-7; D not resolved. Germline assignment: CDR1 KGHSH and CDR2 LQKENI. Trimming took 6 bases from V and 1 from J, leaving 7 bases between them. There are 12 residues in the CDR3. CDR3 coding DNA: TGTGCCAGCTCCCCAGAATCCTACGAGCAGTACTTC. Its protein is CASSPESYEQYF. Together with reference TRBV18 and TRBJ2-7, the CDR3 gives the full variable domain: NAGVMQNPRHLVRRRGQEARLRCSPMKGHSHVYWYRQLPEEGLKFMVYLQKENIIDESGMPKERFSAEFPKEGPSILRIQQVVRGDSAAYFCASSPESYEQYFGPGTRLTVT.

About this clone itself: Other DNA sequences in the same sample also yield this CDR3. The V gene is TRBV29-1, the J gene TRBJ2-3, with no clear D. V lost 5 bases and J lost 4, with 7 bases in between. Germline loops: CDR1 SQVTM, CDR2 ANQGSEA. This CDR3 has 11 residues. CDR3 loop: CSVTAADTQYF. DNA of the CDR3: TGCAGCGTTACTGCGGCAGATACGCAGTATTTT.

The CDR3 loop is CASSLPSGSSYEQYF. The CDR3 region has the DNA TGTGCCAGCAGTTTACCTAGCGGGAGTTCCTACGAGCAGTACTTC. V usage is TRBV28 and J usage is TRBJ2-7, with 10 bases fitting TRBD2. J gave up 1 base and V 2 bases, and 2 bases lay outside the gene matches. The length of the CDR3 is 15 residues. The germline V gene has CDR1 MDHEN and CDR2 SYDVKM.

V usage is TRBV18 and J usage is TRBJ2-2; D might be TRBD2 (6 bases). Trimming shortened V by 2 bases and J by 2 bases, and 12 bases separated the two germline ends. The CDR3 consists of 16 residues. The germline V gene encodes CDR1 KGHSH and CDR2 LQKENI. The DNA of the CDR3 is TGTGCCAGCTCACCAGGTCGGGAGACCAACACCGGGGAGCTGTTTTTT. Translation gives CASSPGRETNTGELFF.

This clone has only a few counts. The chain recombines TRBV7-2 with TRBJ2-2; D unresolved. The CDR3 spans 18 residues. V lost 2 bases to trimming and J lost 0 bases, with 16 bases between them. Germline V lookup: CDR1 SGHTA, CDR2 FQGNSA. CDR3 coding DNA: TGTGCCAGCAGCTTAACCCCCCCGGGCGGCGCGAACACCGGGGAGCTGTTTTTT. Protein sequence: CASSLTPPGGANTGELFF.